This T cell receptor beta chain was sequenced in a study of blood T cell repertoires in COVID-19. Across the study: Whether acute or convalescent, the COVID-19 samples came from the United States, Italy and Spain. T cells, B-cell-depleted T cells, or PBMCs supplied cDNA or gDNA.

Methods used by the authors: Estimated nucleated cell counts came from reference gene primer amplification. The protocol was immunoSEQ multiplex PCR, while the TCRdb copy is restricted to in-frame clones and leaves out a portion. V and J calls and clone size come straight from that table; D and trimming were deduced from the DNA. The profile shows roughly 67,000 clones, approximately 81% of them singletons. V was pared by 0 bases and J by 6 bases, with 2 bases of the junction left unmatched. CDR1 and CDR2 from the germline V gene are MGHRA and YSYEKL. CDR3 length: 13 residues. The chain couples TRBV4-1 to TRBJ2-7; 7 nucleotides agree with TRBD1. The sequenced material came from peripheral blood. This TCR was recovered from a man aged 50 to 59 with active COVID-19. CDR3 coding DNA: TGCGCCAGCAGCCAAGAAGACAGGGCCGAGCAGTACTTC. It encodes CASSQEDRAEQYF.